This is a list of T cell receptor beta chains from one sample in a study of shared clonotypes between healthy human individuals. Sequencing used immunoSEQ multiplex PCR; TCRdb keeps in-frame clones, though not all of them. The sample lists over 400,000 clones; 90% to 96% were seen once. Sequencing was performed on naive CD4+ T cells sorted from blood. The receptors stem from a woman aged 25 to 45 in good health. Both conserved end residues are part of each CDR3. Fields, in order: J gene, clone size, V gene, D gene, CDR3 DNA, CDR3 protein. The D gene is left open where the match is weak. The size of a clone is reported for some rows only, either as once, few or many, or as a class for expanded clones.

J gene: TRBJ1-2
clone size: -
V gene: TRBV25-1
D gene: -
CDR3 DNA: TGTGCCAGCAGTGAATCTCGGGGAAAGGGTGGCTACACCTTC
CDR3 protein: CASSESRGKGGYTF

J gene: TRBJ1-5
clone size: -
V gene: TRBV28
D gene: -
CDR3 DNA: TGTGCCAGCAGTTTATTATCCAGGGGATATAGCAATCAGCCCCAGCATTTT
CDR3 protein: CASSLLSRGYSNQPQHF

J gene: TRBJ2-1
clone size: -
V gene: TRBV28
D gene: -
CDR3 DNA: TGTGCCAGCAGTCCCCCCCGGGGGAGTTTTAATGAGCAGTTCTTC
CDR3 protein: CASSPPRGSFNEQFF

J gene: TRBJ2-7
clone size: -
V gene: TRBV11-2
D gene: TRBD1
CDR3 DNA: TGTGCCAGCAGCCGAACTCAGGGGGCGCGGTACGAGCAGTACTTC
CDR3 protein: CASSRTQGARYEQYF

J gene: TRBJ2-5
clone size: -
V gene: TRBV15
D gene: -
CDR3 DNA: TGTGCCACCAGCCTCCGGGACTCCATGTACTTC
CDR3 protein: CATSLRDSMYF

J gene: TRBJ2-2
clone size: -
V gene: TRBV5-1
D gene: TRBD2
CDR3 DNA: TGCGCCAGCAGCCCTAGCGGGGTGAACACCGGGGAGCTGTTTTTT
CDR3 protein: CASSPSGVNTGELFF

J gene: TRBJ1-5
clone size: -
V gene: TRBV28
D gene: -
CDR3 DNA: TGTGCCAGCAGTTCCCTTCCGGGTACTAGCAATCAGCCCCAGCATTTT
CDR3 protein: CASSSLPGTSNQPQHF

J gene: TRBJ1-4
clone size: -
V gene: TRBV19
D gene: TRBD1
CDR3 DNA: TGTGCCAGTAGTAACTACAGGGGCAACCCCGGGTCGACTAATGAAAAACTGTTTTTT
CDR3 protein: CASSNYRGNPGSTNEKLFF

J gene: TRBJ2-3
clone size: -
V gene: TRBV29-1
D gene: -
CDR3 DNA: TGCAGCGCTGGACGGGGAACAACAGATACGCAGTATTTT
CDR3 protein: CSAGRGTTDTQYF

J gene: TRBJ2-3
clone size: -
V gene: TRBV18
D gene: -
CDR3 DNA: TGTGCCAGCTCACCACCGGTGACAGATACGCAGTATTTT
CDR3 protein: CASSPPVTDTQYF

J gene: TRBJ2-2
clone size: -
V gene: TRBV5-1
D gene: TRBD2
CDR3 DNA: TGCGCCAGCAGCCCCCCTGGGGAAGCGGGAAGGACCGGGGAGCTGTTTTTT
CDR3 protein: CASSPPGEAGRTGELFF

J gene: TRBJ2-1
clone size: once
V gene: TRBV7-6
D gene: -
CDR3 DNA: TGTGCCAGCAGCTTAACAATAGCGGTACCTCCCAATGAGCAGTTCTTC
CDR3 protein: CASSLTIAVPPNEQFF

J gene: TRBJ2-1
clone size: -
V gene: TRBV27
D gene: TRBD2
CDR3 DNA: TGTGCCAGCAGTTTACGGACTAGCGGTACCTACAATGAGCAGTTCTTC
CDR3 protein: CASSLRTSGTYNEQFF

J gene: TRBJ1-3
clone size: -
V gene: TRBV10-3
D gene: -
CDR3 DNA: TGTGCCATCAGTGGAGGGGACTTCTCTGGAAACACCATATATTTT
CDR3 protein: CAISGGDFSGNTIYF

J gene: TRBJ2-1
clone size: -
V gene: TRBV2
D gene: -
CDR3 DNA: TGTGCCAGCAGTGGGACAGCAAACTCCTACAATGAGCAGTTCTTC
CDR3 protein: CASSGTANSYNEQFF

J gene: TRBJ2-7
clone size: -
V gene: TRBV27
D gene: -
CDR3 DNA: TGTGCCAGCAGTTTATTAGGGACATTAAACTACGAGCAGTACTTC
CDR3 protein: CASSLLGTLNYEQYF

J gene: TRBJ2-5
clone size: -
V gene: TRBV7-3
D gene: TRBD2
CDR3 DNA: TGTGCCAGCAGCACTCTAGCGGGAGAGACCCAGTACTTC
CDR3 protein: CASSTLAGETQYF

J gene: TRBJ1-1
clone size: -
V gene: TRBV28
D gene: -
CDR3 DNA: TGTGCCAGCAGTTTATCCCCACTTGAAGCTTTCTTT
CDR3 protein: CASSLSPLEAFF

J gene: TRBJ2-3
clone size: -
V gene: TRBV5-4
D gene: TRBD1
CDR3 DNA: TGTGCCAGCAGCGTTGACAGGGTTTCAGATACGCAGTATTTT
CDR3 protein: CASSVDRVSDTQYF

J gene: TRBJ2-7
clone size: -
V gene: TRBV5-1
D gene: -
CDR3 DNA: TGCGCCAGCAGCTTGTCCGGCGTGGTCTACGAGCAGTACTTC
CDR3 protein: CASSLSGVVYEQYF

J gene: TRBJ1-3
clone size: -
V gene: TRBV7-9
D gene: -
CDR3 DNA: TGTGCCAGCAGCTTAGTATTGGAGAACACCATATATTTT
CDR3 protein: CASSLVLENTIYF

J gene: TRBJ1-3
clone size: -
V gene: TRBV18
D gene: -
CDR3 DNA: TGTGCCAGCTCACCAGAGTTAGAAAACACCATATATTTT
CDR3 protein: CASSPELENTIYF

J gene: TRBJ2-3
clone size: -
V gene: TRBV2
D gene: TRBD1
CDR3 DNA: TGTGCCAGCAGTGAAGCGCTTCAGGGGGACCGCACAGATACGCAGTATTTT
CDR3 protein: CASSEALQGDRTDTQYF

J gene: TRBJ1-1
clone size: -
V gene: TRBV10-2
D gene: -
CDR3 DNA: TGCGCCAGCAGTGACGAACAGGAGTTGAACACTGAAGCTTTCTTT
CDR3 protein: CASSDEQELNTEAFF

J gene: TRBJ1-2
clone size: -
V gene: TRBV1
D gene: -
CDR3 DNA: TGCACCAGCAGCCAAGAGGACAGGAGATATAACTATGGCTACACCTTC
CDR3 protein: CTSSQEDRRYNYGYTF

J gene: TRBJ2-7
clone size: once
V gene: TRBV7-9
D gene: TRBD2
CDR3 DNA: TGTGCCAGCAGCACCCCCCGATCGGGCGGGAGGGGCGCCTACGAGCAGTACTTC
CDR3 protein: CASSTPRSGGRGAYEQYF

J gene: TRBJ2-1
clone size: -
V gene: TRBV5-1
D gene: -
CDR3 DNA: TGCGCCAGCAGCTTGGTTTCGGGATCCTCCTACAATGAGCAGTTCTTC
CDR3 protein: CASSLVSGSSYNEQFF

J gene: TRBJ2-7
clone size: -
V gene: TRBV9
D gene: TRBD2
CDR3 DNA: TGTGCCAGCAGCGTAGTGCCGTCTAGCGGGAGCGGATCCTACGAGCAGTACTTC
CDR3 protein: CASSVVPSSGSGSYEQYF

J gene: TRBJ2-7
clone size: -
V gene: TRBV5-1
D gene: -
CDR3 DNA: TGCGCCAGCAGCTTTGGACGGAACCCCTACGAGCAGTACTTC
CDR3 protein: CASSFGRNPYEQYF

J gene: TRBJ2-1
clone size: -
V gene: TRBV6-1
D gene: -
CDR3 DNA: TGTGCCAGCAGGGAGGGGGGCTCCTACAATGAGCAGTTCTTC
CDR3 protein: CASREGGSYNEQFF

J gene: TRBJ2-5
clone size: -
V gene: TRBV6-1
D gene: TRBD2
CDR3 DNA: TGTGCCAGCAGTGAAGGAGGGACTAGAGTGGAGACCCAGTACTTC
CDR3 protein: CASSEGGTRVETQYF